A selection of T cell receptor beta chains follows, all from one sample in a study of blood T cell repertoires in COVID-19. Method: immunoSEQ multiplex PCR; TCRdb's copy keeps in-frame clones and lacks some. The sample has about 68,000 clones, 87% seen once. Sequenced sample: peripheral blood. The receptors originated from a woman aged 45-59 years with COVID-19, enrolled during active disease. Each CDR3 is given with its conserved first and last residue. Fields, in order: V gene, D gene, J gene, clone size, CDR3 protein, CDR3 DNA. D genes are given only for firm matches. Expanded clones get a size class; other rows say once, few or many, or leave the size out.

v_call: TRBV30
d_call: TRBD2
j_call: TRBJ2-5
clone_size: .
cdr3_aa: CAWSVGGGLKETQYF
cdr3_nt: TGTGCCTGGAGTGTCGGCGGGGGACTGAAAGAGACCCAGTACTTC

v_call: TRBV10-1
d_call: TRBD1
j_call: TRBJ2-1
clone_size: .
cdr3_aa: CASSEGPGQGFNEQFF
cdr3_nt: TGCGCCAGCAGTGAGGGGCCGGGACAGGGTTTCAATGAGCAGTTCTTC

v_call: TRBV30
d_call: .
j_call: TRBJ1-6
clone_size: .
cdr3_aa: CAWRDSENSPLHF
cdr3_nt: TGTGCCTGGCGAGACAGTGAGAATTCACCCCTCCACTTT

v_call: TRBV4-1
d_call: TRBD1
j_call: TRBJ1-1
clone_size: .
cdr3_aa: CASSHPARGRKAFF
cdr3_nt: TGCGCCAGCAGCCACCCTGCAAGGGGGCGGAAAGCTTTCTTT

v_call: TRBV28
d_call: .
j_call: TRBJ1-2
clone_size: .
cdr3_aa: CATVTGSYGYTF
cdr3_nt: TGTGCCACCGTGACAGGATCCTATGGCTACACCTTC

v_call: TRBV27
d_call: .
j_call: TRBJ2-4
clone_size: once
cdr3_aa: CASSPLAKNIQYF
cdr3_nt: TGTGCCAGCAGTCCCCTAGCCAAAAACATTCAGTACTTC

v_call: TRBV6-6
d_call: .
j_call: TRBJ1-6
clone_size: few
cdr3_aa: CASGLADSPLHF
cdr3_nt: TGTGCCAGCGGACTAGCGGATTCACCCCTCCACTTT

v_call: TRBV6-5
d_call: .
j_call: TRBJ2-7
clone_size: .
cdr3_aa: CASSSAGEGEQYF
cdr3_nt: TGTGCCAGCAGTTCTGCAGGCGAGGGCGAGCAGTACTTC

v_call: TRBV9
d_call: .
j_call: TRBJ1-3
clone_size: .
cdr3_aa: CASSARGLLTRNTIYF
cdr3_nt: TGTGCCAGCAGCGCGCGAGGGTTACTTACAAGAAACACCATATATTTT

v_call: TRBV6-5
d_call: .
j_call: TRBJ2-7
clone_size: .
cdr3_aa: CAGGAYEQYF
cdr3_nt: TGTGCCGGAGGGGCCTACGAGCAGTACTTC

v_call: TRBV6-5
d_call: .
j_call: TRBJ1-6
clone_size: .
cdr3_aa: CASMRSQNSPLHF
cdr3_nt: TGTGCCAGCATGAGGAGCCAGAATTCACCCCTCCACTTT

v_call: TRBV5-8
d_call: TRBD1
j_call: TRBJ2-7
clone_size: few
cdr3_aa: CASRPGQGYSYEQYF
cdr3_nt: TGTGCCAGCAGGCCGGGACAGGGGTACTCCTACGAGCAGTACTTC

v_call: TRBV28
d_call: TRBD1
j_call: TRBJ2-1
clone_size: few
cdr3_aa: CASTLPGQGHGEQFF
cdr3_nt: TGTGCCAGCACCCTCCCGGGACAGGGGCACGGCGAGCAGTTCTTC

v_call: TRBV30
d_call: .
j_call: TRBJ1-3
clone_size: .
cdr3_aa: CAWESAGNTIYF
cdr3_nt: TGTGCCTGGGAGAGTGCTGGAAACACCATATATTTT

v_call: TRBV5-1
d_call: .
j_call: TRBJ2-3
clone_size: .
cdr3_aa: CASSLVGGEGASTDTQYF
cdr3_nt: TGCGCCAGCAGCTTGGTAGGGGGAGAGGGAGCGAGCACAGATACGCAGTATTTT

v_call: TRBV6-2/TRBV6-3
d_call: .
j_call: TRBJ1-1
clone_size: .
cdr3_aa: CASSYSLGLNTEAFF
cdr3_nt: TGTGCCAGCAGTTACTCGCTCGGTCTGAACACTGAAGCTTTCTTT

v_call: TRBV4-3
d_call: .
j_call: TRBJ1-6
clone_size: .
cdr3_aa: CASSQEGQHGDPLHF
cdr3_nt: TGCGCCAGCAGCCAAGAGGGCCAACACGGGGATCCCCTCCACTTT

v_call: TRBV29-1
d_call: .
j_call: TRBJ1-2
clone_size: .
cdr3_aa: CSVQGYYGYTF
cdr3_nt: TGCAGCGTACAGGGCTACTATGGCTACACCTTC

v_call: TRBV23-1
d_call: TRBD1
j_call: TRBJ1-2
clone_size: .
cdr3_aa: CASSHPGTGNYGYTF
cdr3_nt: TGCGCCAGCAGTCATCCTGGGACAGGAAACTATGGCTACACCTTC

v_call: TRBV28
d_call: TRBD1
j_call: TRBJ1-6
clone_size: .
cdr3_aa: CASTLSTGAQGGHSPLHF
cdr3_nt: TGTGCCAGCACTCTGTCCACGGGGGCCCAAGGGGGCCATTCACCCCTCCACTTT

v_call: TRBV5-8
d_call: .
j_call: TRBJ1-1
clone_size: .
cdr3_aa: CASSFKNTEAFF
cdr3_nt: TGTGCCAGCAGCTTTAAAAACACTGAAGCTTTCTTT

v_call: TRBV6-6
d_call: TRBD2
j_call: TRBJ2-1
clone_size: .
cdr3_aa: CASSLGLASYNEQFF
cdr3_nt: TGTGCCAGCAGCCTTGGACTAGCGTCCTACAATGAGCAGTTCTTC

v_call: TRBV28
d_call: TRBD2
j_call: TRBJ2-1
clone_size: .
cdr3_aa: CASSAGLARYNEQFF
cdr3_nt: TGTGCCAGCAGTGCCGGACTAGCGCGGTACAATGAGCAGTTCTTC

v_call: TRBV25-1
d_call: .
j_call: TRBJ1-5
clone_size: .
cdr3_aa: CASQRGVGQPQHF
cdr3_nt: TGTGCCAGCCAACGGGGAGTCGGGCAGCCCCAGCATTTT

v_call: TRBV24-1
d_call: .
j_call: TRBJ1-5
clone_size: once
cdr3_aa: CATSDSKPFGSPQHF
cdr3_nt: TGTGCCACCAGTGATTCCAAGCCTTTCGGGTCGCCCCAGCATTTT

v_call: TRBV10-2
d_call: .
j_call: TRBJ2-5
clone_size: .
cdr3_aa: CASSEGLGLETQYF
cdr3_nt: TGCGCCAGCAGTGAGGGGTTGGGGCTGGAGACCCAGTACTTC